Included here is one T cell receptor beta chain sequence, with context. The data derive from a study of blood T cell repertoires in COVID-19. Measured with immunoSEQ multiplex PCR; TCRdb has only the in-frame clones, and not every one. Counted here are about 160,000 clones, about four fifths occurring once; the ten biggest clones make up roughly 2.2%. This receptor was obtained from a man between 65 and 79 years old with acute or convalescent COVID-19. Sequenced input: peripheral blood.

The CDR3 loop is CSVEPGQGGKTQYF. CDR3 nucleotides: TGCAGCGTTGAGCCGGGACAGGGAGGGAAGACCCAGTACTTC. The chain joins TRBV29-1 to TRBJ2-5, with 9 bases fitting TRBD1. Germline assignment: CDR1 SQVTM and CDR2 ANQGSEA. The CDR3 runs 14 residues. V dropped 3 bases and J dropped 6; count of bases not matched to a gene: 8.